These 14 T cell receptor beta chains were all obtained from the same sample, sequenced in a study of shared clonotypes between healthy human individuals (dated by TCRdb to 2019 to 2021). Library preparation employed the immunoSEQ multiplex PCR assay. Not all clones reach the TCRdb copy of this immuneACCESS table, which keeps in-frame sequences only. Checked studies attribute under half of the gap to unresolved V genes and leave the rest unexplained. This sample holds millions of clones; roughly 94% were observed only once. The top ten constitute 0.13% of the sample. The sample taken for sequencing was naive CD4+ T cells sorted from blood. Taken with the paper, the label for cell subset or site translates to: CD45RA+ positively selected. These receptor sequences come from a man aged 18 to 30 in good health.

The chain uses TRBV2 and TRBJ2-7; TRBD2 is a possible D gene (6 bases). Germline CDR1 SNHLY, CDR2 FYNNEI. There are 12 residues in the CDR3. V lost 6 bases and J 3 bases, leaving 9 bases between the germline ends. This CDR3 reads CASREDYYEQYF. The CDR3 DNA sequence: TGTGCCAGCAGAGAGGACTACTACGAGCAGTACTTC.

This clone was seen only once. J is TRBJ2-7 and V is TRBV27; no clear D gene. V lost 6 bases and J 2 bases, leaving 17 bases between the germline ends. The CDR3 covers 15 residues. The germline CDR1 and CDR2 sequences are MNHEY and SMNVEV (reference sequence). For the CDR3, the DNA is TGTGCCAGCAGACCCTTAGGGCCACCTACCTACGAGCAGTACTTC. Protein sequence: CASRPLGPPTYEQYF.

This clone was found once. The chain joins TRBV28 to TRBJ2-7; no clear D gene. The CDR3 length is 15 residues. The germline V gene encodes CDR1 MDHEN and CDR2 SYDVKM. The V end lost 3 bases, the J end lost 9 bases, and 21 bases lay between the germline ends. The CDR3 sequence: CASSFSHPRGPWQYF. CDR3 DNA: TGTGCCAGCAGTTTCTCCCACCCGCGCGGCCCGTGGCAGTACTTC.

The CDR3 protein is CASRDRDRDTEAFF. The DNA for the CDR3 is TGTGCCAGCAGGGACCGGGACAGGGACACTGAAGCTTTCTTT. The genes are TRBV7-9 and TRBJ1-1; TRBD1 agrees at 9 bases. Germline V gives CDR1 SEHNR, CDR2 FQNEAQ (reference sequence). This CDR3 contains 14 residues. The V and J ends lost 6 bases and 3 bases, in that order; junction bases with no gene match: 5.

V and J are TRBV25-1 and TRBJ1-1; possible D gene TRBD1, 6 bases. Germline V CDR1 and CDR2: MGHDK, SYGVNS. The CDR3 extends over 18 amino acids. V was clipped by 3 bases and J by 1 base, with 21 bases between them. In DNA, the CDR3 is TGTGCCAGCAGTGATCTTAGGGGACACCTGGGAGGGAACACTGAAGCTTTCTTT. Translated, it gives CASSDLRGHLGGNTEAFF.

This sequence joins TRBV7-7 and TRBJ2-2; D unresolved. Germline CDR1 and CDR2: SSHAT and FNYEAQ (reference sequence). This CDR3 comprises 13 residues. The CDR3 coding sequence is TGTGCTAGTGCCCCGCGGCACACCGGGGAGCTGTTTTTT. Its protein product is CASAPRHTGELFF.

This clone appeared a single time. Written as DNA, the CDR3 is TGTGCCAGCAGTATCAGTAATTCACCCCTCCACTTT. Protein: CASSISNSPLHF. The gene calls are TRBV28 and TRBJ1-6; no firm D call. Germline CDR1 and CDR2: MDHEN and SYDVKM. The V gene lost 5 bases and the J gene lost 6 bases, with 5 bases spanning the gap. The CDR3 has 12 amino acids.

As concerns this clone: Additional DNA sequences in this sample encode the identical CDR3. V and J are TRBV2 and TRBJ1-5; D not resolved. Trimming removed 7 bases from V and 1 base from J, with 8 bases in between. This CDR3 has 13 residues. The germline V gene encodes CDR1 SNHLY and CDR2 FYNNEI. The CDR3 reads CASNRESNQPQHF. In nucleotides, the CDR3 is TGTGCCAGCAATAGAGAGAGCAATCAGCCCCAGCATTTT.

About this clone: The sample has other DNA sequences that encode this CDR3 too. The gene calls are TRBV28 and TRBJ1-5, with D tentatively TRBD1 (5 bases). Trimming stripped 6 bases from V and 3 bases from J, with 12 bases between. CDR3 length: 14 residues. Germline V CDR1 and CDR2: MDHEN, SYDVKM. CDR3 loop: CASSFRDPNQPQHF. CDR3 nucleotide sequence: TGTGCCAGCAGCTTTCGGGACCCCAATCAGCCCCAGCATTTT.

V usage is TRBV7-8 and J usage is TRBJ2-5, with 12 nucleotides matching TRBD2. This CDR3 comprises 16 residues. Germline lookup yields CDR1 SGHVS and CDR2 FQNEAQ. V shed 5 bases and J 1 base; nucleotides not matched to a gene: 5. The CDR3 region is CASSTLAGGPQETQYF. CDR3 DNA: TGTGCCAGCAGCACCCTAGCGGGAGGGCCCCAAGAGACCCAGTACTTC.

CDR3 DNA sequence: TGCGCCAGCAGCTTGGAGCAGGGTGGAGGCGAGCAGTACTTC. Its translation: CASSLEQGGGEQYF. The V and J genes are TRBV5-1 and TRBJ2-7; either TRBD1 or TRBD2 may fit D (5 bases each). This CDR3 is 14 amino acids long. Germline lookup yields CDR1 SGHRS and CDR2 YFSETQ. V lost 0 bases and J lost 6, with 13 bases in between.

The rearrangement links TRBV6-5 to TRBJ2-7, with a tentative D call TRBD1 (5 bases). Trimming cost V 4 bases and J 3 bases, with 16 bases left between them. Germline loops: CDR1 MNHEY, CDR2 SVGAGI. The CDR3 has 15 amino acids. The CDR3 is CASSFGQAWHYEQYF. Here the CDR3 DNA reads TGTGCCAGCAGTTTCGGACAAGCATGGCACTACGAGCAGTACTTC.

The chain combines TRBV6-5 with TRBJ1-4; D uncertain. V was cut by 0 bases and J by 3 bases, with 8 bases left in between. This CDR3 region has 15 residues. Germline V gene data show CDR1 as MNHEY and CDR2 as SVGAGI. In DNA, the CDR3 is TGTGCCAGCAGTTACTCAGGTTGGGCTAATGAAAAACTGTTTTTT. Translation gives CASSYSGWANEKLFF.

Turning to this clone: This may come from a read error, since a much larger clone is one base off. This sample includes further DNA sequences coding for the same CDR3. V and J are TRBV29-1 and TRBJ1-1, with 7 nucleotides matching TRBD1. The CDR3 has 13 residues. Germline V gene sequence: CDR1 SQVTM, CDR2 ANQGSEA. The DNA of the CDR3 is TGCAGCGTTGAGACAGGGAAGAACACTGAAGCTTTATTT. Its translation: CSVETGKNTEALF.